A single sample is the source of the 18 T cell receptor beta chains below, sequenced in a study of T cells in localized non-small cell lung cancer. The table came from immunoSEQ multiplex PCR; TCRdb's copy has only in-frame clones and leaves some out. Of about 2,500 clones listed, 20% to 25% were seen once; the top ten hold approximately 8%. The input for sequencing was lung tumor tissue, taken before any cancer treatment. The receptor set was obtained from a male donor at least 60 years old with stage III squamous cell lung carcinoma.

This clone came up a few times. This chain links TRBV18 with TRBJ2-7; 10 nucleotides match TRBD1. Germline CDR1 KGHSH, CDR2 LQKENI. Germline trimming cut 1 base from V and 6 bases from J; bases unmatched to any gene: 3. The CDR3 runs to 14 residues. The CDR3 DNA reads TGTGCCAGCTCACCACAGACAGGGGGCTCCGAGCAGTACTTC. Its protein product is CASSPQTGGSEQYF.

The chain joins TRBV30 to TRBJ2-3; a possible D gene is TRBD2 (7 bases). The CDR3 sequence is 16 residues long. The germline V and J ends were trimmed by 1 base and 6 bases, with 20 bases remaining between them. Germline V gene data show CDR1 as GTSNPN and CDR2 as SVGIG (reference sequence). In DNA form, the CDR3 reads TGTGCCTGGAGTGAGGTCGGCGGGGGCGAGGGGGATACGCAGTATTTT. It yields the protein CAWSEVGGGEGDTQYF.

By sample fraction, this clone is medium-sized (0.01 to 0.1%). The chain's CDR3 is CASSRTGINSPLHF. For the CDR3, the DNA is TGTGCCAGCAGCCGGACAGGGATAAATTCACCCCTCCACTTT. The V call is TRBV11-3, the J call TRBJ1-6; TRBD1 aligns across 8 bases. Germline trimming cut 5 bases from V and 7 bases from J; bases unmatched to any gene: 4. This CDR3 is built from 14 residues. Germline CDR1 SGHNT, CDR2 YENEEA.

This clone has a handful of counts. The CDR3 nucleotides read TGTGCCAGCAGCCGACAGTTTTTAAACATTCAGTACTTC. Translated, it gives CASSRQFLNIQYF. V and J are TRBV5-8 and TRBJ2-4, with a possible D match to TRBD1 (5 bases). The CDR3 is 13 residues long. Germline loops: CDR1 SGHTS, CDR2 YDEGEE. The V gene lost 4 bases and the J gene lost 6 bases, with 11 bases spanning the gap.

This clone qualifies as medium-sized (0.01 to 0.1%). The rearrangement joins TRBV11-3 to TRBJ2-5; the D call may be TRBD1 or TRBD2 (5 bases each). The germline V gene encodes CDR1 SGHNT and CDR2 YENEEA. Trimming removed 3 bases at V and 0 bases at J, with 14 bases between. The CDR3 runs to 16 residues. The CDR3, as DNA: TGTGCCAGCAGCTTGGGGGAGTGGGTGTACCAAGAGACCCAGTACTTC. This sequence encodes CASSLGEWVYQETQYF.

This clone was observed a handful of times. The read comes to an end 1 residue before the CDR3 does, leaving the germline J gene to fill in the end. J is TRBJ2-3 and V is TRBV10-3; 7 bases line up with TRBD1. Germline values: CDR1 ENHRY, CDR2 SYGVKD. The CDR3 length is 17 residues. V lost 2 bases and J lost 2; bases outside the gene matches: 10. The CDR3 here is CAISETLDRSLTDTQYF. Partial CDR3 DNA: TGTGCCATCAGTGAGACGCTGGACAGGTCCCTCACAGATACGCAGTAT.

The chain uses TRBV6-8 and TRBJ1-1, with 8 bases identical to TRBD1. The J segment lost 1 base and the V segment lost 6 bases, leaving 4 bases of the junction unmatched. Germline lookup yields CDR1 MNHGY and CDR2 SAAAGT. CDR3 length equals 14 residues. CDR3 nucleotides: TGTGCCAGCAGAAGGGACAGGACGAACACTGAAGCTTTCTTT. It specifies CASRRDRTNTEAFF.

The chain recombines TRBV30 with TRBJ1-2, with D perhaps TRBD1 (6 bases). The V gene's germline CDR1 is GTSNPN and CDR2 SVGIG (reference sequence). V lost 8 bases and J lost 2, with 18 bases in between. The CDR3 loop spans 14 amino acids. CDR3: CALLGGQKNYGYTF. DNA for the CDR3: TGTGCCCTACTGGGCGGACAGAAGAACTATGGCTACACCTTC.

The chain carries TRBV19 and TRBJ2-3, with 8 bases that match TRBD2. V lost 10 bases, J lost 0 bases, and 15 bases stayed unmatched. This CDR3 has 17 residues. Germline V gene data show CDR1 as LNHDA and CDR2 as SQIVND (reference sequence). In DNA, the CDR3 is TGTGCCACCTCAAACCCGGGGGGGCCCGCTAGCACAGATACGCAGTATTTT. This encodes CATSNPGGPASTDTQYF.

The chain recombines TRBV11-3 with TRBJ2-5; 15 positions agree with TRBD2. V dropped 4 bases and J dropped 5; count of bases not matched to a gene: 8. CDR3 length: 17 amino acids. CDR1 SGHNT and CDR2 YENEEA come from the germline V gene. The DNA for the CDR3 is TGTGCCAGCAGCTCCCCCGGGACTAGCGGGGGGCATGAGACCCAGTACTTC. Translated: CASSSPGTSGGHETQYF.

The J gene is TRBJ1-2, the V gene TRBV19; D is ambiguous. CDR3 length: 16 residues. Germline assignment: CDR1 LNHDA and CDR2 SQIVND (reference sequence). V gave up 6 bases and J gave up 5 bases, with 22 bases separating them. Here the CDR3 DNA reads TGTGCCAGTAGAGGACGATTTGACGGCACGACTTATGGCTACACCTTC. It translates to CASRGRFDGTTYGYTF.

This clone was found a few times. V is TRBV19 and J is TRBJ1-1; D call uncertain. This CDR3 comprises 14 residues. From germline, CDR1 is LNHDA and CDR2 SQIVND (reference sequence). V was cut by 5 bases and J by 0 bases, with 10 bases left in between. CDR3 residues: CASSVPAMNTEAFF. The CDR3 DNA sequence: TGTGCCAGTAGTGTACCAGCGATGAACACTGAAGCTTTCTTT.

The CDR3 sequence: CASSPTGMNTEAFF. CDR3 sequence (DNA): TGTGCCAGCAGCCCCACAGGCATGAACACTGAAGCTTTCTTT. The chain links TRBV11-3 to TRBJ1-1, with D possibly matching TRBD1 (5 bases). This CDR3 has 14 amino acids. Trimming pared 5 bases from V and 0 bases from J, leaving 10 bases between. Looked up from germline, CDR1 is SGHNT and CDR2 is YENEEA.

V and J are TRBV19 and TRBJ1-1, with D maybe TRBD1 (5 bases). Per the germline V gene, CDR1 is LNHDA and CDR2 is SQIVND (reference sequence). The CDR3 has 14 residues. With 3 bases removed from V and 0 bases from J, the gap between germline ends came to 8 bases. The CDR3 is CASSIPGLNTEAFF. The CDR3 coding sequence is TGTGCCAGTAGTATTCCAGGGTTGAACACTGAAGCTTTCTTT.

V and J are TRBV29-1 and TRBJ1-2, with 10 bases that match TRBD1. V gave up 0 bases and J gave up 7 bases; unmatched junction bases: 8. The CDR3 length is 15 residues. Germline V CDR1 and CDR2: SQVTM, ANQGSEA. The CDR3 protein is CSVEDPRDRGGGYTF. The CDR3 DNA sequence: TGCAGCGTTGAAGACCCAAGGGACAGGGGCGGTGGCTACACCTTC.

V usage is TRBV10-2 and J usage is TRBJ1-1; TRBD1 agrees at 9 bases. V lost 8 bases to trimming and J lost 11 bases; unmatched junction nucleotides: 12. The CDR3 runs to 13 residues. The germline gives CDR1 WSHSY, CDR2 SAAADI. CDR3 sequence reads: CASHRPGQGNAFF. CDR3 bases: TGCGCCAGCCACAGACCGGGACAGGGCAACGCTTTCTTT.

This clone was detected only once. The J gene is TRBJ2-3, the V gene TRBV10-2; TRBD2 aligns across 8 bases. This CDR3 has 14 amino acids. After removal of 6 bases from V and 1 base from J, the junction contained 3 bases not matched to a gene. In germline, CDR1 is WSHSY, CDR2 SAAADI. CDR3 in amino acids: CASRTSVRTDTQYF. In DNA, the CDR3 is TGCGCCAGCAGGACTAGCGTCCGCACAGATACGCAGTATTTT.

The CDR3 coding sequence is TGTGCCAGCAGCTGGGGGGCAGGGTCGGATGAGCAGTACTTC. Its protein is CASSWGAGSDEQYF. J is TRBJ2-7 and V is TRBV6-8; D could derive from TRBD1 or TRBD2 (6 bases each). Trimming removed 6 bases at V and 7 bases at J, with 19 bases between. This CDR3 has 14 amino acids. Looked up from germline, CDR1 is MNHGY and CDR2 is SAAAGT.